This T cell receptor beta chain was identified in a study of shared clonotypes between healthy human individuals. The assay was immunoSEQ multiplex PCR, and TCRdb's table has in-frame clones only and misses some. The data contain about 2.1 million clones, approximately 94% of them seen just once; the ten biggest clones take up about 1.8%. V was cut by 2 bases and J by 5 bases, with 17 bases left in between. Germline CDR1 and CDR2: LGHNA and YNFKEQ. This CDR3 spans 16 amino acids. Positive CCR7 selection of CD45RO-negative cells yielded the naive CD8 cells, and terminally differentiated effector memory CD45RA+ cells were excluded.

This receptor was identified in a man in his late teens or twenties in good health. Some clones in this sample may be carry-over from other donors' samples. Sequenced input: naive CD8+ T cells from PBMCs. The chain links TRBV4-2 to TRBJ2-3; D may match TRBD1 or TRBD2 (5 bases each). CDR3 in DNA: TGTGCCAGCAGCCAACAGACCGGGACCAACGGAGATACGCAGTATTTT. It is translated as CASSQQTGTNGDTQYF.